One and the same sample provided the 24 T cell receptor beta chains below, sequenced in a study of T cells in Graves' hyperthyroidism and ophthalmopathy. TCR beta CDR3 region amplification was performed from RNA transcripts. With the HTBI primer set, the TCR CDR3 went through a first round of RT-PCR. Each CDR3 protein is one row after TCRdb ran MiXCR on the multiplex PCR reads. The table lists nearly 600,000 distinct CDR3 sequences, 11% to 15% of them singletons. The sequencing input was blood. Receptors were obtained from a woman aged 25 to 39 with Graves' hyperthyroidism that later progressed to Graves' ophthalmopathy.

This clonotype was picked up a small number of times. The gene calls are TRBV20-1 and TRBJ2-3; 11 bases align to TRBD2. CDR3 length: 15 amino acids. V was pared by 6 bases and J by 10 bases, with 15 bases of the junction left unmatched. Germline CDR1 is DFQATT and CDR2 is SNEGSKA (reference sequence). CDR3: CSAPSGLLAGESQYF. The DNA for the CDR3 is TGCAGTGCCCCCTCAGGCTTACTAGCGGGAGAGTCGCAGTATTTT.

Ten or more counts support this clonotype. This chain connects TRBV7-9 to TRBJ2-5; the D gene is possibly TRBD1 (5 bases). Germline lookup yields CDR1 SEHNR and CDR2 FQNEAQ (reference sequence). The CDR3 has 16 residues. The V end lost 0 bases, the J end lost 5 bases, and 16 bases lay between the germline ends. The CDR3 reads CASSLAGASRLETQYF. The CDR3 DNA is TGTGCCAGCAGCTTAGCAGGGGCATCCCGTCTTGAGACCCAGTACTTC.

The chain employs TRBV6-1 and TRBJ1-5, with D perhaps matching TRBD1 (6 bases). The CDR3 length is 16 residues. Trimming took off 6 bases at V and 2 bases at J, with 17 bases between the two ends. Per the germline V gene, CDR1 is MNHNS and CDR2 is SASEGT. The CDR3 DNA sequence: TGTGCCAGCAGGGCGGCAGGGGATCCGGGCAATCAGCCCCAGCATTTT. Residues: CASRAAGDPGNQPQHF.

This clonotype was seen a few times. The chain uses TRBV14 and TRBJ1-1, with TRBD1 as a possible D gene (6 bases). V shed 4 bases and J shed 4 bases, with 16 bases lying between them. The CDR3 spans 15 residues. In germline, CDR1 is SGHDN, CDR2 FVKESK. Here the CDR3 reads CASSPPGAGATEAFF. The CDR3 DNA reads TGTGCCAGCAGCCCCCCCGGAGCGGGGGCCACTGAAGCTTTCTTT.

The chain's CDR3 is CASSHGRNNEKLFF. The CDR3 DNA follows: TGTGCCAGCAGCCATGGACGGAATAATGAAAAACTGTTTTTT. The gene calls are TRBV16 and TRBJ1-4; D call uncertain. The V gene's germline CDR1 is KGHSY and CDR2 FQNENV. V was pared by 3 bases and J by 4 bases, with 9 bases between. The CDR3 runs 14 residues.

This clonotype was seen at least ten times. The chain uses TRBV14 and TRBJ1-2, with 7 bases identical to TRBD1. The CDR3 runs to 16 residues. Trimming removed 2 bases from V and 2 bases from J; junction bases left unmatched: 8. From germline, CDR1 is SGHDN and CDR2 FVKESK. CDR3 amino acids: CASSQNRGSWNYGYTF. For the CDR3, the DNA is TGTGCCAGCAGCCAAAACAGGGGTAGTTGGAACTATGGCTACACCTTC.

This clonotype was seen more than once but under ten times. The J gene is TRBJ2-3, the V gene TRBV20-1; 7 bases align to TRBD2. The length of the CDR3 is 16 residues. The J segment lost 4 bases and the V segment lost 0 bases, leaving 10 bases of the junction unmatched. From germline, CDR1 is DFQATT and CDR2 SNEGSKA (reference sequence). Here the CDR3 DNA reads TGCAGTGCTAGAGATAATAGGCGGGAGCTGGCAGATACGCAGTATTTT. Amino acid sequence: CSARDNRRELADTQYF.

This clonotype was counted between two and nine times. The chain uses TRBV19 and TRBJ1-1, with 12 bases identical to TRBD1. Trimming removed 5 bases from V and 0 bases from J; junction bases left unmatched: 7. The germline V gene encodes CDR1 LNHDA and CDR2 SQIVND (reference sequence). CDR3 size: 17 residues. CDR3 loop: CASSFRDRGPMNTEAFF. CDR3 coding DNA: TGTGCCAGTAGTTTCCGGGACAGGGGGCCCATGAACACTGAAGCTTTCTTT.

This clonotype has at least ten counts. The J gene is TRBJ1-2, the V gene TRBV6-1; no definite D call. Trimming took 5 bases from V and 8 from J, leaving 9 bases between them. CDR1 and CDR2 (germline): MNHNS, SASEGT. The CDR3 has 11 residues. The CDR3 DNA reads TGTGCCAGCAGTCGAGGACGCGGCTACACCTTC. Protein: CASSRGRGYTF.

The rearrangement links TRBV7-9 to TRBJ2-2, with TRBD1 identical over 9 bases. CDR3 length: 15 amino acids. Germline V gene data show CDR1 as SEHNR and CDR2 as FQNEAQ (reference sequence). The trim removed 4 bases at V and 7 bases at J, leaving 7 bases unmatched. The CDR3 coding sequence is TGTGCCAGCAGCTCGGCGGGACAGGGCCACGGGGAGCTGTTTTTT. Translating gives CASSSAGQGHGELFF.

This clonotype was seen many times. This chain joins TRBV10-3 and TRBJ1-1, with 7 nucleotides matching TRBD1. The CDR3 consists of 13 residues. Trimming took 8 bases from V and 5 from J; bases not matched to a gene: 8. Germline V CDR1 and CDR2: ENHRY, SYGVKD. CDR3 DNA sequence: TGTGCCATCCGTCAGGGGGGTGGAACTGAAGCTTTCTTT. Its protein is CAIRQGGGTEAFF.

The table lists this clonotype with many counts. The chain is built from TRBV28 and TRBJ2-2; 9 nucleotides line up with TRBD1. This CDR3 comprises 15 residues. V lost 6 bases, J lost 5 bases, and 7 bases stayed unmatched. Looked up from germline, CDR1 is MDHEN and CDR2 is SYDVKM. CDR3 nucleotides: TGTGCCAGCAGGCCCATCGACAGGGGGACCGGGGAGCTGTTTTTT. The encoded protein is CASRPIDRGTGELFF. Together with reference TRBV28 and TRBJ2-2, the CDR3 gives the full variable domain: DVKVTQSSRYLVKRTGEKVFLECVQDMDHENMFWYRQDPGLGLRLIYFSYDVKMKEKGDIPEGYSVSREKKERFSLILESASTNQTSMYLCASRPIDRGTGELFFGEGSRLTVL.

This clonotype was recorded at least ten times. The chain couples TRBV7-9 to TRBJ2-5; D possibly corresponds to TRBD1 (5 bases). Germline loops: CDR1 SEHNR, CDR2 FQNEAQ (reference sequence). This CDR3 comprises 13 residues. Trimming cost V 2 bases and J 8 bases, with 12 bases left between them. The CDR3 sequence: CASSLMTEGTQYF. CDR3 bases: TGTGCCAGCAGCTTAATGACAGAAGGCACCCAGTACTTC.

This clonotype was observed a few times. The chain joins TRBV13 to TRBJ1-4; D not resolved. The V gene's germline CDR1 is PRHDT and CDR2 FYEKMQ (reference sequence). The CDR3 has 15 residues. The V gene lost 5 bases and the J gene lost 7 bases, with 17 bases spanning the gap. CDR3 DNA sequence: TGTGCCAGCAGCGTGAGCGCCTTCGAGGCTGAAAAACTGTTTTTT. Translation gives CASSVSAFEAEKLFF.

This clonotype was counted at least ten times. The chain couples TRBV5-4 to TRBJ2-7, with 12 nucleotides matching TRBD2. This CDR3 contains 15 residues. Looked up from germline, CDR1 is SGHNT and CDR2 is YYREEE (reference sequence). J gave up 3 bases and V 2 bases, and 3 bases lay outside the gene matches. Here the CDR3 DNA reads TGTGCCAGCAGCTTCGGACTAGCGGGGATCTACGAGCAGTACTTC. Protein sequence: CASSFGLAGIYEQYF. Based on the CDR3 plus reference TRBV5-4 and TRBJ2-7, the full variable domain is ETGVTQSPTHLIKTRGQQVTLRCSSQSGHNTVSWYQQALGQGPQFIFQYYREEENGRGNFPPRFSGLQFPNYSSELNVNALELDDSALYLCASSFGLAGIYEQYFGPGTRLTVT.

The chain is built from TRBV5-1 and TRBJ2-5; 7 bases are shared with TRBD1. The germline CDR1 and CDR2 sequences are SGHRS and YFSETQ. V dropped 4 bases and J dropped 5; count of bases not matched to a gene: 14. The CDR3 is 16 amino acids. Here the CDR3 reads CASSRNDRDGRETQYF. CDR3 in DNA: TGCGCCAGCAGCCGGAACGACAGGGACGGGCGGGAGACCCAGTACTTC.

Note on this clonotype: This may arise from a read error, as a much more abundant clone is one base away. V and J are TRBV25-1 and TRBJ1-2; possibly TRBD1 for D (5 bases). This CDR3 has 15 residues. Germline V lookup: CDR1 MGHDK, CDR2 SYGVNS. V lost 2 bases and J lost 2, with 12 bases in between. This CDR3 reads CASSEGAGENYGYTF. The CDR3 DNA reads as TGTGCCAGCAGTGAAGGGGCCGGAGAGAACTATGGCTACACCTTC.

This clonotype was counted at least ten times. The chain links TRBV11-2 to TRBJ2-3; D is possibly TRBD2 (5 bases). In germline, CDR1 is SGHAT, CDR2 FQNNGV. The CDR3 is 19 residues long. Trimming took 3 bases from V and 4 from J, leaving 26 bases between them. CDR3 protein: CASSLNWARQGSSADTQYF. The CDR3 nucleotides are TGTGCCAGCAGCTTGAATTGGGCCCGCCAAGGCAGTAGCGCAGATACGCAGTATTTT.

This clonotype was counted between two and nine times. A read error may be the cause here, since a much bigger clone is one base away. The gene calls are TRBV15 and TRBJ1-5; D not resolved. With 2 bases removed from V and 0 bases from J, the gap between germline ends came to 11 bases. The CDR3 is 16 residues long. Germline CDR1 LNHNV, CDR2 YYDKDF (reference sequence). The CDR3 protein is CATSRRDTLSNQPQHF. CDR3 nucleotides: TGTGCCACCAGCAGACGAGACACGCTTAGCAATCAGCCCCAGCATTTT.

The chain employs TRBV29-1 and TRBJ2-1; D is possibly TRBD1 (5 bases). Trimming removed 0 bases at V and 3 bases at J, with 18 bases between. Per germline, CDR1 SQVTM and CDR2 ANQGSEA. The CDR3 loop spans 17 amino acids. The CDR3 coding sequence is TGCAGCGTTGAAGATCTACAGGATGGTCCCAACTACAATGAGCAGTTCTTC. Translating it yields CSVEDLQDGPNYNEQFF.

This clonotype was recorded many times. This chain links TRBV19 with TRBJ2-1; a possible D gene is TRBD1 (5 bases). Trimming left V 1 base short and J 10 bases short, with 14 bases between. The CDR3 sequence is 14 residues long. Germline lookup yields CDR1 LNHDA and CDR2 SQIVND (reference sequence). The CDR3 nucleotides are TGTGCCAGTAGTATAGGGGGCGGTACGAACGAGCAGTTCTTC. It encodes CASSIGGGTNEQFF.

A word on this clonotype: Just one base apart from a much larger clone, this may be a read error. This chain joins TRBV19 and TRBJ2-7, with TRBD1 identical over 7 bases. Germline CDR1 and CDR2: LNHDA and SQIVND (reference sequence). V trimming: 3 bases; J trimming: 11 bases; junction bases outside the gene matches: 13. The CDR3 consists of 14 residues. The CDR3 DNA follows: TGTGCCAGTAGTATTCCATTCAGGGGGAGTGAGGAGTACTTC. Translation: CASSIPFRGSEEYF.

This clonotype has more than one count but fewer than ten. The gene calls are TRBV15 and TRBJ2-2, with no clear D. Germline V gene sequence: CDR1 LNHNV, CDR2 YYDKDF (reference sequence). V lost 3 bases, J lost 7 bases, and 6 bases lay in between. The CDR3 length is 12 residues. The CDR3, as DNA: TGTGCCACCAGCAGGGCCTACGGGGAGCTGTTTTTT. Translated: CATSRAYGELFF.

This clonotype was picked up many times. The chain is built from TRBV6-5 and TRBJ1-2, with 9 bases that match TRBD1. The V gene's germline CDR1 is MNHEY and CDR2 SVGAGI. CDR3 size: 15 residues. Trimming took 7 bases from V and 3 from J; bases not matched to a gene: 9. CDR3 sequence (DNA): TGTGCCAGCACCCCAAGGGACAGGGAGTACTATGGCTACACCTTC. Translated: CASTPRDREYYGYTF.